The next 13 T cell receptor beta chains were all read from a single sample in a study of human T cells and chemical hapten exposure. MiXCR, run by TCRdb on the RACE reads, gives a single entry per CDR3 protein. The sample has 55,000 to 75,000 distinct CDR3 sequences, approximately 6.5% seen once. Time point given: healthy volunteer bleed at 6 weeks. Whole blood, unfractionated, served as the material for total RNA extraction. The sample taken for sequencing was whole blood. The receptors here all came from a female donor in good health. Some clones in this sample may be carry-over from other donors' samples.

This clonotype came up many times. The J gene is TRBJ2-1, the V gene TRBV6-2 or TRBV6-3, with D hard to call. Trimming cost V 0 bases and J 4 bases, with 13 bases left between them. Germline assignment: CDR1 MNHEY and CDR2 SVGEGT. The CDR3 is 16 residues long. This CDR3 reads CASSYSIADWYNEQFF. DNA for the CDR3: TGTGCCAGCAGTTACTCGATTGCCGATTGGTACAATGAGCAGTTCTTC.

This clonotype has a count of ten or more. The chain employs TRBV25-1 and TRBJ1-1; TRBD1 is a possible D gene (6 bases). CDR3 length: 13 amino acids. V gave up 7 bases and J gave up 4 bases, with 13 bases separating them. CDR1 MGHDK and CDR2 SYGVNS come from the germline V gene. The CDR3 DNA reads TGTGCCAGCATTGGGGGGCTGGGCACTGAAGCTTTCTTT. This encodes CASIGGLGTEAFF.

This clonotype was seen repeatedly, ten times or more. This chain connects TRBV20-1 to TRBJ2-1, with TRBD2 matching 10 bases. The CDR3 is 16 residues long. The junction had 11 bases not matched to a gene; V was cut back by 8 bases and J by 1 base. The germline V gene encodes CDR1 DFQATT and CDR2 SNEGSKA (reference sequence). The CDR3 loop is CSMSSGSLASYNEQFF. Written as DNA, the CDR3 is TGCAGTATGTCTAGCGGGAGTCTCGCTTCCTACAATGAGCAGTTCTTC.

This clonotype came up many times. The chain has TRBV6-1 and TRBJ2-3; 7 positions match TRBD2. This CDR3 is built from 16 residues. The germline V gene encodes CDR1 MNHNS and CDR2 SASEGT. V was clipped by 1 base and J by 3 bases; unmatched bases: 7. CDR3: CASSEGVSGWTDTQYF. The CDR3 DNA sequence: TGTGCCAGCAGTGAAGGGGTTAGCGGGTGGACAGATACGCAGTATTTT.

This clonotype was seen repeatedly, ten times or more. The chain has TRBV5-1 and TRBJ2-1; D is unclear. This CDR3 spans 13 amino acids. Trimming removed 0 bases from V and 8 bases from J, with 9 bases in between. CDR1 is SGHRS, CDR2 YFSETQ, per germline. The CDR3 loop is CASSLGSVDEQFF. The CDR3 nucleotides are TGCGCCAGCAGCTTGGGGTCGGTTGATGAGCAGTTCTTC.

This clonotype was detected a few times. The rearrangement links TRBV20-1 to TRBJ1-2; D is unclear. Germline-derived CDR1 and CDR2 are DFQATT and SNEGSKA (reference sequence). CDR3 length: 13 residues. V dropped 1 base and J dropped 3 bases, with 9 bases sitting between them. The CDR3 nucleotides are TGCAGTGCTAGAGTGGCAGGTTACTATGGCTACACCTTC. Encoded protein: CSARVAGYYGYTF.

A few counts support this clonotype. The rearrangement uses TRBV7-2 and TRBJ2-3; D is uncertain. Trimming cost V 5 bases and J 0 bases, with 12 bases left between them. The germline gives CDR1 SGHTA, CDR2 FQGNSA. The CDR3 loop spans 15 amino acids. This CDR3 is CASSQTMGSTDTQYF. The CDR3 nucleotides read TGTGCCAGCAGCCAGACGATGGGGAGCACAGATACGCAGTATTTT.

This clonotype has ten or more counts. The chain uses TRBV6-6 and TRBJ1-5; 11 bases align to TRBD1. There are 15 residues in the CDR3. Per the germline V gene, CDR1 is MNHNY and CDR2 is SVGAGI (reference sequence). The ends lost 6 bases at V and 3 bases at J; junction bases unmatched: 4. CDR3 protein: CASREDRGPNQPQHF. CDR3 nucleotides: TGTGCCAGCAGAGAGGACAGGGGGCCCAATCAGCCCCAGCATTTT.

This clonotype showed up just a few times. The J gene is TRBJ1-1, the V gene TRBV5-1, with TRBD1 identical over 7 bases. V trimming: 2 bases; J trimming: 7 bases; junction bases outside the gene matches: 5. Germline-derived CDR1 and CDR2 are SGHRS and YFSETQ. This CDR3 region has 13 residues. CDR3 protein: CASSFGQDSEAFF. DNA for the CDR3: TGCGCCAGCAGCTTCGGACAGGACAGTGAAGCTTTCTTT. The whole variable domain, remainder taken from reference TRBV5-1 and TRBJ1-1, is KAGVTQTPRYLIKTRGQQVTLSCSPISGHRSVSWYQQTPGQGLQFLFEYFSETQRNKGNFPGRFSGRQFSNSRSEMNVSTLELGDSALYLCASSFGQDSEAFFGQGTRLTVV.

The V gene is TRBV27, the J gene TRBJ1-1, with D perhaps TRBD1 (6 bases). Germline assignment: CDR1 MNHEY and CDR2 SMNVEV (reference sequence). The CDR3 is 15 amino acids. V lost 0 bases and J lost 4, with 12 bases in between. In DNA, the CDR3 is TGTGCCAGCAGTTTATCAGGGGGTTTTGGCACTGAAGCTTTCTTT. Protein product: CASSLSGGFGTEAFF.

This clonotype occurred many times. The chain is built from TRBV6-6 and TRBJ1-5; D is possibly TRBD1 (5 bases). V shed 6 bases and J shed 7 bases, with 19 bases lying between them. The germline CDR1 and CDR2 sequences are MNHNY and SVGAGI (reference sequence). The CDR3 covers 15 residues. The DNA for the CDR3 is TGTGCCAGCAGAGGAGGGGTCGGGGATTACCAGCCCCAGCATTTT. Encoded protein: CASRGGVGDYQPQHF.

This chain connects TRBV28 to TRBJ2-7; D gene unclear. V lost 5 bases to trimming and J lost 2 bases, with 7 bases between them. The CDR3 contains 12 residues. Germline values: CDR1 MDHEN, CDR2 SYDVKM. CDR3 bases: TGTGCCAGCAGTCTCGTCCCCTACGAGCAGTACTTC. It specifies CASSLVPYEQYF.

This chain joins TRBV3-1 and TRBJ1-6; 9 bases line up with TRBD1. V trimming: 2 bases; J trimming: 13 bases; junction bases outside the gene matches: 6. Germline lookup yields CDR1 LGHDT and CDR2 YNNKEL (reference sequence). CDR3 length: 14 amino acids. CDR3 region: CASSQRGTGSPLHF. CDR3 bases: TGTGCCAGCAGCCAAAGAGGGACAGGGAGTCCCCTCCACTTT.